The sequence of this TCR beta chain was determined in a study of blood T cell repertoires in COVID-19. On the study more broadly: Spain, Italy and the United States supplied samples that represented acute and convalescent COVID-19. T cells, B-cell-depleted T cells, or PBMCs provided the cDNA or gDNA that served as material.

V lost 0 bases to trimming and J lost 6 bases; unmatched junction nucleotides: 5. Per germline, CDR1 MNHEY and CDR2 SMNVEV (reference sequence). The CDR3 contains 15 residues. Authors' data handling: Amplification of reference gene primers was used by the study to estimate nucleated cell counts. TCRdb keeps only in-frame clones here, not all; method: immunoSEQ multiplex PCR. V and J calls and clone size are those listed in that table; D and trimming were worked out from the DNA. The sample has some 200,000 clones, 70% to 90% seen once. The gene calls are TRBV27 and TRBJ2-1; 7 bases line up with TRBD1. The receptor was isolated from a man in his forties or fifties who had recovered from COVID-19. The source material was peripheral blood. The CDR3 is CASSLSPGGGNEQFF. CDR3 sequence (DNA): TGTGCCAGCAGTTTATCACCAGGGGGTGGCAATGAGCAGTTCTTC.